This entry concerns a single TCR beta chain. The antigen remains unidentified. The data are from a study of CD8 T cells in Susac syndrome. Study-wide results and caveats: By the study's own acknowledgment, its TCR sequencing and HLA analysis included relatively few individuals.

Random hexamers were used to reverse transcribe the RNA input (0.5 to 1 ug). It was immunoSEQ multiplex PCR that amplified TCR beta CDR3 across 54 Vbeta and 13 Jbeta. Each CDR3 protein is one row after TCRdb ran MiXCR on the immunoSEQ multiplex PCR reads. The sample holds about 69,000 distinct CDR3 sequences, 85% to 95% seen once. CD8+ and CD4+ T cells were negatively isolated; TEMRA cells were FACS-enriched. Germline lookup yields CDR1 GTSNPN and CDR2 SVGIG (reference sequence). CDR3 size: 17 residues. V was cut by 0 bases and J by 5 bases, with 19 bases left in between. The V gene is TRBV30, the J gene TRBJ2-2; D is possibly TRBD1 (7 bases). The receptor's source is a human donor in good health. The sample consisted of CD8+ T cells from PBMCs. CDR3 DNA: TGTGCCTGGAGTGTGCGGGACAGAGTACCGTGGACCGGGGAGCTGTTTTTT. Its protein product is CAWSVRDRVPWTGELFF. The entire variable domain, with the rest obtained from reference TRBV30 and TRBJ2-2, is as follows: SQTIHQWPATLVQPVGSPLSLECTVEGTSNPNLYWYRQAAGRGLQLLFYSVGIGQISSEVPQNLSASRPQDRQFILSSKKLLLSDSGFYLCAWSVRDRVPWTGELFFGEGSRLTVL.